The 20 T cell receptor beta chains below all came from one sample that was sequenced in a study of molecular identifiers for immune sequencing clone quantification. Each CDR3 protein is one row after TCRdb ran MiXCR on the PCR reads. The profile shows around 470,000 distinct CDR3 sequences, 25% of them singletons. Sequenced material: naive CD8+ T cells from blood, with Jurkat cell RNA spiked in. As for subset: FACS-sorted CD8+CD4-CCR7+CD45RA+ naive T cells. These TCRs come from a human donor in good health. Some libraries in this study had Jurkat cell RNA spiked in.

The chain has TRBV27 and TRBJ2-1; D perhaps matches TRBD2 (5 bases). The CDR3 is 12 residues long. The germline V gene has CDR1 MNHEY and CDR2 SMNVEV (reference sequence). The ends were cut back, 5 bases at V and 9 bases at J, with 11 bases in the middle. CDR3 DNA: TGTGCCAGCAGTAAAACAGCGGCTGAGCAGTTCTTC. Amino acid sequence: CASSKTAAEQFF.

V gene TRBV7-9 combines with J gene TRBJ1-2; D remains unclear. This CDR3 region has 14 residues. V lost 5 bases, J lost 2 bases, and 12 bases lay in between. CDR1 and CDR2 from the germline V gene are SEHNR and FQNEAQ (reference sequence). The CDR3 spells CASSPPVGNYGYTF. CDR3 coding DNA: TGTGCCAGCAGCCCGCCGGTGGGGAACTATGGCTACACCTTC.

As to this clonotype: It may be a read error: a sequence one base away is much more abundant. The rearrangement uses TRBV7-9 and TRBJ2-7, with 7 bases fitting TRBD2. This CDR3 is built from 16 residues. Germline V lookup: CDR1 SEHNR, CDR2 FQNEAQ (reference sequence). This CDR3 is CASSLELGTISYERYF. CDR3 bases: TGTGCCAGCAGCTTAGAATTGGGGACTATCAGCTACGAGCGGTACTTC.

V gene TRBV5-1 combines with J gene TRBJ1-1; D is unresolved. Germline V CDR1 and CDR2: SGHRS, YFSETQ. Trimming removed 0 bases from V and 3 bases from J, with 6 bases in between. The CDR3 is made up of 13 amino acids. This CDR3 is CASSLELDTEAFF. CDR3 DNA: TGCGCCAGCAGCTTGGAGCTAGACACTGAAGCTTTCTTT.

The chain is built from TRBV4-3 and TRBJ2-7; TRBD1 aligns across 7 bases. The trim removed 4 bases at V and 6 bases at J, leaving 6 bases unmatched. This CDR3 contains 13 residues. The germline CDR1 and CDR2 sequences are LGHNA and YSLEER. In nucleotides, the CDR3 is TGCGCCAGCAGCCGGGGACAGATAGGCGAGCAGTACTTC. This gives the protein CASSRGQIGEQYF.

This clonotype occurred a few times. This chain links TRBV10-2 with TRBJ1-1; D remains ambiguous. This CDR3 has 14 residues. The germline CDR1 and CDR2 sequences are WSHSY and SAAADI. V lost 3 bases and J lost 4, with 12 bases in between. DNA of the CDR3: TGCGCCAGCAGTGATGTTGCTTGGGGCACTGAAGCTTTCTTT. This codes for CASSDVAWGTEAFF.

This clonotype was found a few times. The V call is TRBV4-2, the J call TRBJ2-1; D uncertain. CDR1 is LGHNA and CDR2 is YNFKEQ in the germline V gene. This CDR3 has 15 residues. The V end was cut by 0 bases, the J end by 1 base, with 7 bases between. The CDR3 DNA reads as TGTGCCAGCAGCCAAGATAGGTATTCCTACAATGAGCAGTTCTTC. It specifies CASSQDRYSYNEQFF.

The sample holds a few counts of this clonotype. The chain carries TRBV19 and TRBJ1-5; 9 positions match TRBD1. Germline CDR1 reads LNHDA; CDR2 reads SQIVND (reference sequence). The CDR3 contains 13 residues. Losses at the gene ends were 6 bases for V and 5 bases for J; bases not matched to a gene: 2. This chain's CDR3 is CASSGTGYQPQHF. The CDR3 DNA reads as TGTGCCAGTAGCGGGACAGGGTATCAGCCCCAGCATTTT.

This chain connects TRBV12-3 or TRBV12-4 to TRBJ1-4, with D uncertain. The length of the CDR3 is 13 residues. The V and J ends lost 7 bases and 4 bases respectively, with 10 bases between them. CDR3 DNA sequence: TGTGCCAGCAATTCCCCGCTTAATGAAAAACTGTTTTTT. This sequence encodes CASNSPLNEKLFF.

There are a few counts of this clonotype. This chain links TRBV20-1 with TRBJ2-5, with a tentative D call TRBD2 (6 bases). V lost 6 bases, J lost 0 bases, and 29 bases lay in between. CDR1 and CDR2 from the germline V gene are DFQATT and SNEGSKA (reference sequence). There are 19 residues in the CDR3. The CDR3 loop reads CSARPRTTVAEGYQETQYF. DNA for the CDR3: TGCAGTGCCAGACCTCGGACTACTGTGGCTGAGGGGTACCAAGAGACCCAGTACTTC.

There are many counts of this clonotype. CDR3 protein: CASSPKGGSTGELFF. The CDR3 bases are TGTGCCAGCAGCCCTAAGGGAGGGTCCACCGGGGAGCTGTTTTTT. This sequence joins TRBV4-2 and TRBJ2-2; 7 bases fit TRBD2. Germline loops: CDR1 LGHNA, CDR2 YNFKEQ. The CDR3 consists of 15 residues. After removal of 4 bases from V and 4 bases from J, the junction contained 6 bases not matched to a gene.

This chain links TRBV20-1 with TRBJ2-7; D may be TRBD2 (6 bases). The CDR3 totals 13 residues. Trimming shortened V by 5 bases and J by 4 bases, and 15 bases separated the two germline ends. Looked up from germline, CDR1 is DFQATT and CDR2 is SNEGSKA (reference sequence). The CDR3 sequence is CSAPGTGLYEQYF. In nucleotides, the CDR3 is TGCAGTGCTCCCGGGACGGGACTTTACGAGCAGTACTTC.

CDR3 DNA sequence: TGTGCCAGCAGTTTAGGACTAGCGGGGGTCGAGCAGTACTTC. This codes for CASSLGLAGVEQYF. The chain carries TRBV27 and TRBJ2-7; 13 bases agree with TRBD2. Trimming at V came to 2 bases and at J to 6 bases, leaving 1 base not matched to a gene. CDR3 length: 14 residues. Germline V lookup: CDR1 MNHEY, CDR2 SMNVEV (reference sequence).

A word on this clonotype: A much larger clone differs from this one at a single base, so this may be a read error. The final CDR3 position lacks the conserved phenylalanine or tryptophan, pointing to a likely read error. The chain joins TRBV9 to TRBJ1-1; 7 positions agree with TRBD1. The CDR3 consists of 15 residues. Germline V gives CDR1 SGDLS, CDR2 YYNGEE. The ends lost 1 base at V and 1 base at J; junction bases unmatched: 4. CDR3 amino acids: CASSVRDSPNTEAFL. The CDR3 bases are TGTGCCAGCAGCGTACGGGACAGCCCGAACACTGAAGCTTTCCTT.

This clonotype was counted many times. The CDR3 DNA reads as TGCAGCGTTGAAGATCGGGGGACAGGCAACCCCGGGGAGCTGTTTTTT. Protein: CSVEDRGTGNPGELFF. V gene TRBV29-1 combines with J gene TRBJ2-2, with TRBD1 matching 8 bases. CDR3 length: 16 residues. Germline V lookup: CDR1 SQVTM, CDR2 ANQGSEA. With 0 bases clipped from V and 6 bases from J, the junction kept 9 bases outside the gene matches.

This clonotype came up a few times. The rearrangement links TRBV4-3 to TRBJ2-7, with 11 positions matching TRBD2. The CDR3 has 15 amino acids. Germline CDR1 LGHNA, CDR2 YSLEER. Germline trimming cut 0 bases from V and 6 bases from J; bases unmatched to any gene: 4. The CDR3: CASSQDPLAGGEQYF. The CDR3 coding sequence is TGCGCCAGCAGCCAAGATCCCCTAGCGGGAGGCGAGCAGTACTTC.

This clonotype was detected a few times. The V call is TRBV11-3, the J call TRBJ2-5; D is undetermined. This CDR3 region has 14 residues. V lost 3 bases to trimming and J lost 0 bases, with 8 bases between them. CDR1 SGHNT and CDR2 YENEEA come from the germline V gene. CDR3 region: CASSFRRYQETQYF. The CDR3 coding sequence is TGTGCCAGCAGCTTTCGCAGATACCAAGAGACCCAGTACTTC.

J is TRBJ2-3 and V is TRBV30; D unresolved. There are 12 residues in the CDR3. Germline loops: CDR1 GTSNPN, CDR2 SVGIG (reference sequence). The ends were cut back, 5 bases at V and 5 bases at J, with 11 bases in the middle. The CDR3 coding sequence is TGTGCCTGGGAGTTAGGCGAAGATACGCAGTATTTT. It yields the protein CAWELGEDTQYF.

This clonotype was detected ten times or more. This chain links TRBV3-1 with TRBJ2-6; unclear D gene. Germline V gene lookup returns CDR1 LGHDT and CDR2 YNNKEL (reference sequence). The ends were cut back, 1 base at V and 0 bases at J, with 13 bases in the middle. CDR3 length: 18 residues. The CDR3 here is CASSQGLGYLSGANVLTF. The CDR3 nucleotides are TGTGCCAGCAGCCAAGGGCTGGGCTACCTCTCTGGGGCCAACGTCCTGACTTTC.

This chain's CDR3 is CASSDPGPGELFF. The CDR3 DNA is TGTGCCAGCAGCGATCCGGGGCCCGGGGAGCTGTTTTTT. The J gene is TRBJ2-2, the V gene TRBV12-3 or TRBV12-4; perhaps D is TRBD1 or TRBD2 (5 bases each). V dropped 6 bases and J dropped 6 bases, with 11 bases sitting between them. The CDR3 contains 13 residues.